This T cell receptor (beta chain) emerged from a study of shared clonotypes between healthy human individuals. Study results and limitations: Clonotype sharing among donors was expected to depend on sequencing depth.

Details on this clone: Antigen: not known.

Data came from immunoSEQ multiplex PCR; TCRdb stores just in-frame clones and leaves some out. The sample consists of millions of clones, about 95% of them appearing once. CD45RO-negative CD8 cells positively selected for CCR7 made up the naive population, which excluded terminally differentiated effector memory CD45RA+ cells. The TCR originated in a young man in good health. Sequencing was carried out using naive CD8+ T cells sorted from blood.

CDR3: CASPGTGTNTEAFF. CDR3 DNA: TGTGCCAGCCCGGGGACAGGGACCAACACTGAAGCTTTCTTT. The chain employs TRBV28 and TRBJ1-1, with 9 bases fitting TRBD1. This CDR3 is built from 14 residues. Germline V lookup: CDR1 MDHEN, CDR2 SYDVKM. The J segment lost 2 bases and the V segment lost 8 bases, leaving 6 bases of the junction unmatched.